The table lists the clone carrying this T cell receptor (beta chain) with a few counts. This sample is drawn from a study of blood T cell repertoires in COVID-19. Produced via immunoSEQ multiplex PCR; TCRdb's table is partial and in-frame only. Of 140,000 to 150,000 clones in the sample, roughly 79% were seen once. The sample taken for sequencing was peripheral blood. This clonotype was sampled from a human donor in a cohort sampled during active COVID-19.

The CDR3 DNA reads as TGTGCCAGCTCACCATGGAGCGGCCTGAGTGGGAGAACAGATACGCAGTATTTT. It translates to CASSPWSGLSGRTDTQYF. The chain recombines TRBV18 with TRBJ2-3; possibly TRBD2 for D (5 bases). The CDR3 covers 18 residues. The V and J ends lost 2 bases and 3 bases respectively, with 21 bases between them. Germline CDR1 is KGHSH and CDR2 is LQKENI.